This T cell receptor beta chain was identified during a study of T-cell memory formation after mild COVID-19 listed by TCRdb under 2021. Some background on the complete study: Most TCR sequence clusters were specific to one of the two donors. In two donors, T-cell clones that expanded and contracted after mild COVID-19 were tracked by sequencing TCRalpha and TCRbeta repertoires over time. Two young, previously healthy adult volunteers, one female and one male, were included in the cohort. Findings and caveats that apply to the study as a whole: The study included only a couple of mild cases, and larger cohorts that include severe cases with pre-infection samples were judged to be necessary. Contracting CD4+ clones turned up mainly in the CM and EM memory subsets, whereas EMRA was where CD8+ clones were enriched. The detection of some responding clones in pre-infection memory suggests that pre-existing cross-reactive memory T cells joined the SARS-CoV-2 response. SARS-CoV-2 specificity of the second-wave clones peaking on day 37 was not confirmed. From day 15 to 85, contracting clones showed balanced CD4/CD8 phenotypes, whereas a second wave of clones that expanded from day 15 to 37 leaned towards CD4+.

The sample was run on an Illumina NovaSeq 6000. TCRalpha and TCRbeta cDNA libraries were built by 5'RACE with constant-segment primers, adding sample barcodes and unique molecular identifiers. Trizol reagent was used to extract RNA from every sample. The libraries were amplified in two PCR steps, and the second step added a second sample barcode and Illumina TruSeq adapters. Sequencing of the libraries was done on an Illumina NovaSeq, producing 2 x 150 bp paired-end reads. For the original study's pipeline: The reads were demultiplexed and collapsed into UMI-guided consensus sequences using migec v1.2.7. Using mixcr v2.1.11, UMI consensuses were aligned to TRA and TRB V and J templates and then assembled into clonotypes. A clonotype was counted as expanded or contracted only when both edgeR and NoisET called the clonotype significant, with the noise models trained on biological replicates. For edgeR calls, the thresholds were a false discovery rate-adjusted p below 0.01 and a log2 fold-change of 1. PCA with hierarchical clustering of max-normalized trajectories of the 1000 most abundant clonotypes was used as exploratory dynamics analysis. Separately sequenced CD4+ and CD8+ repertoires were used to assign the CD4 or CD8 phenotype of responding clones. The public reads were reanalyzed by TCRdb: fastp trimming at Q25, MiXCR alignment, in-frame beta chains only. Merged by CDR3 protein, the rows form single entries marked with the most common genes and DNA. In this record, the V and J calls reflect TCRdb's handling and not the investigators' own analysis. Across this sample there are under 650,000 distinct CDR3 sequences, with roughly 18% seen only once. The ten largest clones capture 12% of the sample.

The CDR1 and CDR2 encoded by the germline V gene are MGHRA and YSYEKL. The CDR3 goes from the cysteine to the phenylalanine over 12 residues. Here the CDR3 DNA is all that survives: 36 bases in frame from base 1. Regarding this clonotype: Its antigen remains undetermined. The junction and the germline gene differ at one end; a read error may be behind it.

Ficoll-Paque density gradient centrifugation was the method used to isolate PBMCs. This TCR was sampled from an adult woman who had mild COVID-19 (a few samples of this study predate the infection). The sample titles of this study are shuffled in the database, so cell type and time point are left out; the donor was told from shared clones. Specimen: PBMCs or a T cell subset sorted from them (not recorded which). This sequence uses TRBV4-1 and TRBJ1-2; 6 matching bases give a weak D call of TRBD1. The DNA reads as follows: TGCGCCAGCAGCCAAGTCCCAGGGGACTTTGACTTC. This gives the protein CASSQVPGDFDF.